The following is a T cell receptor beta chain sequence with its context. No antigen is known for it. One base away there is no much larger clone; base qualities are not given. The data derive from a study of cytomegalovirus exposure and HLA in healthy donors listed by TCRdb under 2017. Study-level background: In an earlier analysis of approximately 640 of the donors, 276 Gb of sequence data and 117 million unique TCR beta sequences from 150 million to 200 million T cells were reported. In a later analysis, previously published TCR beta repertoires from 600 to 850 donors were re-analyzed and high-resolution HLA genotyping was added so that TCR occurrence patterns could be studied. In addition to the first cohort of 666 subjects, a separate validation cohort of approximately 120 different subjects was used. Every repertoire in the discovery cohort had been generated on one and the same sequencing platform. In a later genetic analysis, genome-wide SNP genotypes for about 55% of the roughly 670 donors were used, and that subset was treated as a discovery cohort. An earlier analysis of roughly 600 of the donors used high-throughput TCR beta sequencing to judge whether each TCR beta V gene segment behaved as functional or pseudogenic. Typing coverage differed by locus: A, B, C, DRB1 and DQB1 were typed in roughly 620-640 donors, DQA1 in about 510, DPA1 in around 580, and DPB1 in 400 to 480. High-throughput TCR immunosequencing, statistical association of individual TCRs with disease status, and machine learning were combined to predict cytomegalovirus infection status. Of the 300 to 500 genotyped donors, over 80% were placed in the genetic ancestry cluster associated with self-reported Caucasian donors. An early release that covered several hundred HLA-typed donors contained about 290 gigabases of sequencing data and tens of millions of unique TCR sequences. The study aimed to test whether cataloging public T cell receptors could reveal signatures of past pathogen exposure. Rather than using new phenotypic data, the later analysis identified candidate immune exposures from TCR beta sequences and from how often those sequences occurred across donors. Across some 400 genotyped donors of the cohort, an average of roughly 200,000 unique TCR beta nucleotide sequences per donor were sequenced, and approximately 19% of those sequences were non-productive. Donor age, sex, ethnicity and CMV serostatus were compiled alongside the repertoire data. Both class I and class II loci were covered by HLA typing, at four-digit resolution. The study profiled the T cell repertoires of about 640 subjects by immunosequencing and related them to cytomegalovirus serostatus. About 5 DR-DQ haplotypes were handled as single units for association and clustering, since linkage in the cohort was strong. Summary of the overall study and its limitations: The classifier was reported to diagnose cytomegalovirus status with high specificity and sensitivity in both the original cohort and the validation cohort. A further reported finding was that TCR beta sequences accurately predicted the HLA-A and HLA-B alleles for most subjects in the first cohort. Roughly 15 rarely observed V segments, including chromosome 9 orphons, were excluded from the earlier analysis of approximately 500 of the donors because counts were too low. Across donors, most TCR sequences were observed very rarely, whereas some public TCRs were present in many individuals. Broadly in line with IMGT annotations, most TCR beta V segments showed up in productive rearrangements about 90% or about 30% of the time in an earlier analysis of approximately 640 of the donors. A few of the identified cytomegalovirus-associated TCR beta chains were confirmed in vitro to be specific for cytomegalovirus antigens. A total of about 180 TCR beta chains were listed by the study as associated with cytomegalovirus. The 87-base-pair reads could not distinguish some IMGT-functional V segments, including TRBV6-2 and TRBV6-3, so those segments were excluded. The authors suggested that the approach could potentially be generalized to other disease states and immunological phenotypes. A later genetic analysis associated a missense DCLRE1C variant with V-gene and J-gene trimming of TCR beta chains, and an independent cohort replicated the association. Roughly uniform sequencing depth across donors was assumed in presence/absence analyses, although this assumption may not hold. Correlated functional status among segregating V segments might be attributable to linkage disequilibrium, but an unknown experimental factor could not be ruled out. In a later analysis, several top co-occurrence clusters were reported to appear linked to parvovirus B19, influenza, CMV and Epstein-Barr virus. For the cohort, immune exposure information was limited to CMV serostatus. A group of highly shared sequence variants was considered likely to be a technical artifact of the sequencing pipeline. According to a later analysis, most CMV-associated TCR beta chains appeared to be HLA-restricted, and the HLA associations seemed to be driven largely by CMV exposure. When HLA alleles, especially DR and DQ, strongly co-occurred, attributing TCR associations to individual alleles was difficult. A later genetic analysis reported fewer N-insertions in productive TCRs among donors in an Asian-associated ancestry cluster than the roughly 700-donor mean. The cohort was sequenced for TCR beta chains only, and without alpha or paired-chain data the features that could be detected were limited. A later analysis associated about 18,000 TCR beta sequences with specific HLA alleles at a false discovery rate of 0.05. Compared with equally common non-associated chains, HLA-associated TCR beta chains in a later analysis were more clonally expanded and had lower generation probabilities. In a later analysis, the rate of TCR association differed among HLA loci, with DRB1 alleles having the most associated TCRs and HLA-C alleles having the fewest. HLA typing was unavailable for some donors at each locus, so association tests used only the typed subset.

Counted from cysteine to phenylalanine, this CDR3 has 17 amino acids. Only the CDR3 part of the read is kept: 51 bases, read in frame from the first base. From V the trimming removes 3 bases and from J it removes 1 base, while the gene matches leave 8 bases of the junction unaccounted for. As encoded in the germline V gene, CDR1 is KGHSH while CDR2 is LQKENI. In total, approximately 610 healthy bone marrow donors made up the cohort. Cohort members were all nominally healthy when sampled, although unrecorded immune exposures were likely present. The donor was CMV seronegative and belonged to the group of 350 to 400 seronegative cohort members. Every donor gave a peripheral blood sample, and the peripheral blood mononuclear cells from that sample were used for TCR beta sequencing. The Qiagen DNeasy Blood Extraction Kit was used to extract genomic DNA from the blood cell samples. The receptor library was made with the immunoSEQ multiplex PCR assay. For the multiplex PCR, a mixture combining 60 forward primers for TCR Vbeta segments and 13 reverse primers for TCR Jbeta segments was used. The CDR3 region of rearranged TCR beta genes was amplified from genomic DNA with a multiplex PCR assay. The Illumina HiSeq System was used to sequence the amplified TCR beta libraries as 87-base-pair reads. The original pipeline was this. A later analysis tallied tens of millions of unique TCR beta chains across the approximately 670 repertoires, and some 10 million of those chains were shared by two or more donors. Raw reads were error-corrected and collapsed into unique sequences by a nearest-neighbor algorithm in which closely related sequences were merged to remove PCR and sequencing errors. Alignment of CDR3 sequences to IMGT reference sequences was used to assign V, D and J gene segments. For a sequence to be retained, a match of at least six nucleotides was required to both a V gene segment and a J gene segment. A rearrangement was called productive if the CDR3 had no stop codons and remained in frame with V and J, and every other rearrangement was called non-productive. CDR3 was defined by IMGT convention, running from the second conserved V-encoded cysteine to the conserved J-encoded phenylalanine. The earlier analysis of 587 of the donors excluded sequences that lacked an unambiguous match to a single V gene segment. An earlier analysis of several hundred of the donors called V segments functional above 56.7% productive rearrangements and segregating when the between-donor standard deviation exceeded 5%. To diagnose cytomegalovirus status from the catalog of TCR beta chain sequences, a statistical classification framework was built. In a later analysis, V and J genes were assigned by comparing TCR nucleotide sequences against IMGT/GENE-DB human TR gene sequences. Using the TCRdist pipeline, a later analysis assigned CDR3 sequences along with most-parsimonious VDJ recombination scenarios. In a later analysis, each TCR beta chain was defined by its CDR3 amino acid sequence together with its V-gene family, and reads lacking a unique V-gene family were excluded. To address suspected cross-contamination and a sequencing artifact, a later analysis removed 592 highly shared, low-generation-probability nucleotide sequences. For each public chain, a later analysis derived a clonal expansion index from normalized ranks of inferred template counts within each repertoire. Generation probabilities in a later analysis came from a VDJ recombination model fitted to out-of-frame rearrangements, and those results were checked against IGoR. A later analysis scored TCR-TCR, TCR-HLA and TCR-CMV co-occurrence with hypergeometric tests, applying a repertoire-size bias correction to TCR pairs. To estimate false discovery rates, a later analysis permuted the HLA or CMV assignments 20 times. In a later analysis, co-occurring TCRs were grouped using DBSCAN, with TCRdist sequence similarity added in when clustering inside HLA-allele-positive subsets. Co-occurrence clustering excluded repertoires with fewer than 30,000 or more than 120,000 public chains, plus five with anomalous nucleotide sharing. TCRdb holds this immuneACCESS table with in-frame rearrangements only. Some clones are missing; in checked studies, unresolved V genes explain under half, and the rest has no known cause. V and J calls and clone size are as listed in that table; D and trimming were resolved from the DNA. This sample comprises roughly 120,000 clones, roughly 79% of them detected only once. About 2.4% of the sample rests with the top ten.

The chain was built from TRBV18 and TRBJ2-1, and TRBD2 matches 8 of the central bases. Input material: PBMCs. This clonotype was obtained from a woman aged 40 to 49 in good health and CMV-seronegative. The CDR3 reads CASSPWTSSSSYNEQFF. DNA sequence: TGTGCCAGCTCACCCTGGACTAGCTCATCTTCCTACAATGAGCAGTTCTTC.